The text below deals with one T cell receptor (beta chain). Recruits, aged about 18 to 100 years, lived in 20 to 30 US areas. Each participant's cohort was designated according to participant-reported clinical history. This entry belongs to a study of blood T cell repertoires in COVID-19. Study at large: The cDNA or gDNA used as material had been derived from T cells, B-cell-depleted T cells, or PBMCs.

TCRdb's table, derived via immunoSEQ multiplex PCR, lists solely in-frame clones and lacks some. Seen here are around 220,000 clones, 75% to 90% observed once, and the top ten hold about 6%. The CDR3 length is 20 residues. Germline V gene lookup returns CDR1 MNHEY and CDR2 SMNVEV (reference sequence). Trimming took 3 bases from V and 5 from J; bases not matched to a gene: 13. This TCR was recovered from a woman aged 25 to 39 with acute COVID-19. Sequencing was carried out using PBMCs or T cells enriched from blood (not recorded which). The genes are TRBV27 and TRBJ2-2; 15 nucleotides match TRBD2. CDR3 DNA: TGTGCCAGCAGTTTGCGGTGGACTAGCGGGGGGGCGTGGGATACCGGGGAGCTGTTTTTT. It encodes CASSLRWTSGGAWDTGELFF.